The sequence of this T cell receptor beta chain was determined in a study of Graves' ophthalmopathy and Graves' hyperthyroidism. As the template, RNA transcripts were used to amplify TCR beta CDR3 regions. First-round RT-PCR used HTBI primers; second-round multiplex PCR followed. TCRdb used MiXCR to reprocess the multiplex PCR reads, holding one entry per CDR3 protein. This sample yields around 1.1 million distinct CDR3 sequences, of which about 40% are seen a single time; around 10% belongs to the top ten. Ages of hyperthyroidism patients ran from 18 to 65, and their diagnoses were new, under 2 months' duration. Notes on the study in general: Ophthalmopathy progression predictions by the model showed about 79% specificity and approximately 70% sensitivity. Sensitivity of about 90% and specificity of around 76% were achieved when a 13-signature model separated ophthalmopathy from stable hyperthyroidism. The authors also found most expanded thyroid clonotypes above 0.001 frequency in blood.

Many counts were recorded for this clonotype. The antigen remains unidentified. Per germline, CDR1 DFQATT and CDR2 SNEGSKA (reference sequence). The CDR3 spans 14 residues. Trimming left V 4 bases short and J 5 bases short, with 17 bases between. This TCR was sampled from an adult man with Graves' hyperthyroidism. This sequence joins TRBV20-1 and TRBJ1-1; maybe TRBD1 (5 bases). The source material was peripheral blood or thyroid tissue (not recorded which). The CDR3 DNA reads as TGCAGTGCTAACGGGGTGCAGGGTAAGACTGAAGCTTTCTTT. Its protein is CSANGVQGKTEAFF.